Detailed here is one T cell receptor beta chain. What it binds is not known. These data belong to a study of vaccination effects on CD4 cells after COVID-19. CD4+ T cells specific for antigen were expanded with viral peptide pools by the ViraFEST assay before sequencing. Subsequent to 10 days of culture, CD4+ T cells were isolated. Nobody among the vaccine recipients had prior SARS-CoV-2 infection (nucleocapsid antibodies were negative). Germline-derived CDR1 and CDR2 are SGDLS and YYNGEE. The CDR3 is 15 residues long. V lost 1 base and J 4 bases, leaving 14 bases between the germline ends. The method was immunoSEQ multiplex PCR; TCRdb's version includes in-frame clones alone and lacks a portion of them. Of about 20,000 clones detected, about 68% appear once; the ten largest clones hold roughly a fifth. Findings of the study overall: Common cold coronaviruses were cross-recognized by only 1 of 255 vaccine-induced clones in healthy vaccinees.

The clonotype originates from a human donor who received a COVID-19 vaccine. The specimen comprised CD4+ T cells from PBMCs cultured with HCoV-NL63 spike peptides, sampled before COVID-19 vaccination. The chain has TRBV9 and TRBJ2-5; maybe TRBD2 (7 bases). The DNA of the CDR3 is TGTGCCAGCAGCGTATACGGGGGGCGCGTAGAGACCCAGTACTTC. This translates into CASSVYGGRVETQYF.